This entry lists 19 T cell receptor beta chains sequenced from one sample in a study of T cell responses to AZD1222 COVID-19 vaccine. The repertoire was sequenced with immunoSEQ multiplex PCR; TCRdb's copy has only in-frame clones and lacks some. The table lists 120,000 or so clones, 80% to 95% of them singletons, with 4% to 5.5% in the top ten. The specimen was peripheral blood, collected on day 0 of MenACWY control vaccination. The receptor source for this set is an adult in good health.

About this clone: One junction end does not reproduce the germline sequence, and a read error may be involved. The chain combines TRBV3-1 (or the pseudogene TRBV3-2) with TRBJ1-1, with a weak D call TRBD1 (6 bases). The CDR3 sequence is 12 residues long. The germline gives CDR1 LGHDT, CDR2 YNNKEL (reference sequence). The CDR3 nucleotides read TGTGCCAGCAGCACCTGGGACACGGAAGCTTTCTTT. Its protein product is CASSTWDTEAFF.

CDR3 loop: CASSLFRTGNTIYF. The CDR3 region has the DNA TGTGCCAGCAGCTTATTTCGTACTGGAAACACCATATATTTT. The chain has TRBV11-2 and TRBJ1-3; D remains unclear. V was shortened by 2 bases and J by 2 bases, with 7 bases between the two germline ends. Germline loops: CDR1 SGHAT, CDR2 FQNNGV. CDR3 length equals 14 residues.

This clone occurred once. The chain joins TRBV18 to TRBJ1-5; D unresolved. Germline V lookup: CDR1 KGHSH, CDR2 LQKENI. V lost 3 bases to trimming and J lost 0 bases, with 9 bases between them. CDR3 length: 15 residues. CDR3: CASSPGFGSNQPQHF. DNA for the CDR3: TGTGCCAGCTCACCCGGGTTTGGTAGCAATCAGCCCCAGCATTTT.

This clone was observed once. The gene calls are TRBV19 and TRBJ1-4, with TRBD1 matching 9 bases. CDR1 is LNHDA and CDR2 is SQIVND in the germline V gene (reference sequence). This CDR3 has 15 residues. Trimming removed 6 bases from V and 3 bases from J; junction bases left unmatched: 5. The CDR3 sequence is CASRLQGAANEKLFF. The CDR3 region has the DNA TGTGCCAGTAGGCTACAGGGGGCGGCTAATGAAAAACTGTTTTTT.

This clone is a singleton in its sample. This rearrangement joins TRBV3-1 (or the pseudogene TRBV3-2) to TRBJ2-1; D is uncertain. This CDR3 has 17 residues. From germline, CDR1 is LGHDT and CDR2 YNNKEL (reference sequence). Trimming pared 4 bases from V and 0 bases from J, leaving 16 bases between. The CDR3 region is CASSPLWQTSSYNEQFF. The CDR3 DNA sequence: TGTGCCAGCAGCCCCCTGTGGCAAACGAGCTCCTACAATGAGCAGTTCTTC.

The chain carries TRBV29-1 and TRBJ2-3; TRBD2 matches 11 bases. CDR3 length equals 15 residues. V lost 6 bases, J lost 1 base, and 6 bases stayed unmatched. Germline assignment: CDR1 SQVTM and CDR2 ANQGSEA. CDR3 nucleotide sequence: TGCAGCGTGACCGGGACTAGCGGACGCACAGATACGCAGTATTTT. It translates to CSVTGTSGRTDTQYF.

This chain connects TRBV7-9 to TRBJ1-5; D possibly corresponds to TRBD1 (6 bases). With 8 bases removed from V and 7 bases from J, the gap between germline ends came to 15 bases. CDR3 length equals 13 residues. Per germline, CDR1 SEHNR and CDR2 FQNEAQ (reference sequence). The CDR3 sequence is CASRATGNQPQHF. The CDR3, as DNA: TGTGCCAGCCGGGCCACAGGGAACCAGCCCCAGCATTTT. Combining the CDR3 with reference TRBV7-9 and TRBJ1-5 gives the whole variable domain DTGVSQNPRHKITKRGQNVTFRCDPISEHNRLYWYRQTLGQGPEFLTYFQNEAQLEKSRLLSDRFSAERPKGSFSTLEIQRTEQGDSAMYLCASRATGNQPQHFGDGTRLSIL.

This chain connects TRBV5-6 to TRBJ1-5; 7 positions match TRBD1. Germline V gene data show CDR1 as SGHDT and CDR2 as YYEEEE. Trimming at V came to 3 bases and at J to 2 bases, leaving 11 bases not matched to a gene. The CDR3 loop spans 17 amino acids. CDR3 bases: TGTGCCAGCAGCTCCTCTAGACAGGGCGCAGGCAATCAGCCCCAGCATTTT. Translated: CASSSSRQGAGNQPQHF.

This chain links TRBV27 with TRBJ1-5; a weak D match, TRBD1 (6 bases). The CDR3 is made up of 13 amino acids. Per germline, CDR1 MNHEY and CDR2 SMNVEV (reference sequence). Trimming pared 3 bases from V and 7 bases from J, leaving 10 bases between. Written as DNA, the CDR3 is TGTGCCAGCAGTTTGGAAGGGGGACAGCCCCAGCATTTT. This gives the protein CASSLEGGQPQHF.

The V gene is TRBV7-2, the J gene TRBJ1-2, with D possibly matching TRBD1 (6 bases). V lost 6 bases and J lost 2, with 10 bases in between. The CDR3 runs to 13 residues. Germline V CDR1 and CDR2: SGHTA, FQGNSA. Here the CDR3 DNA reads TGTGCCAGCAGTCGCACAGGGAACTATGGCTACACCTTC. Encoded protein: CASSRTGNYGYTF.

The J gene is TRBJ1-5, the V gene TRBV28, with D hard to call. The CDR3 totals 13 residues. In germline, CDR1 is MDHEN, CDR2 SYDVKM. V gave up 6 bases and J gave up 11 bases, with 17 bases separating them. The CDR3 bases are TGTGCCAGCAGCCGCCTTCCGGGTGCGGCCCAGCATTTT. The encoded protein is CASSRLPGAAQHF.

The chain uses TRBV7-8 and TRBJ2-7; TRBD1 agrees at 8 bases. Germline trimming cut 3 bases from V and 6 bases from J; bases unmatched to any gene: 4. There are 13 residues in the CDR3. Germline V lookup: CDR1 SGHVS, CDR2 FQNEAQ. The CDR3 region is CASSLDRAFEQYV. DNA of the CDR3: TGTGCCAGCAGCTTGGACAGGGCTTTCGAGCAGTACGTC.

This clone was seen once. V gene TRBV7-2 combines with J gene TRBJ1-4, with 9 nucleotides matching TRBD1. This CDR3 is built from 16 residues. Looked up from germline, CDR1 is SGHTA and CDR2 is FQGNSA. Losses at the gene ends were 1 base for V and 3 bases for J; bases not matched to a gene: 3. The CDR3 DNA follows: TGTGCCAGCAGCTTAGGGACAGGGGCTCCTAATGAAAAACTGTTTTTT. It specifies CASSLGTGAPNEKLFF.

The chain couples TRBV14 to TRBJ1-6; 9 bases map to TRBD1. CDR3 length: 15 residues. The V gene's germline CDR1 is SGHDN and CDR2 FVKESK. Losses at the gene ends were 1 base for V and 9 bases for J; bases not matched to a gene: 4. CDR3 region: CASSQAGQGISPLHF. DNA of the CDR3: TGTGCCAGCAGCCAAGCTGGACAGGGGATTTCACCCCTCCACTTT.

In DNA form, the CDR3 reads TGTGCCAGCAGCCACCCCGGGACTAGCGGGCGAGAGACCCAGTACTTC. Its protein product is CASSHPGTSGRETQYF. J is TRBJ2-5 and V is TRBV14; 12 nucleotides agree with TRBD2. V shed 3 bases and J 4 bases; nucleotides not matched to a gene: 6. The CDR3 is 16 amino acids. Per the germline V gene, CDR1 is SGHDN and CDR2 is FVKESK.

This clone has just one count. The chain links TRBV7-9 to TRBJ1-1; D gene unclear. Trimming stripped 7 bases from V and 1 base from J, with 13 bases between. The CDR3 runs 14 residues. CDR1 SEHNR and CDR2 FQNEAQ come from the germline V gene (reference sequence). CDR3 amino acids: CASTPWSANTEAFF. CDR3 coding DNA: TGTGCCAGCACCCCGTGGTCTGCGAACACTGAAGCTTTCTTT.

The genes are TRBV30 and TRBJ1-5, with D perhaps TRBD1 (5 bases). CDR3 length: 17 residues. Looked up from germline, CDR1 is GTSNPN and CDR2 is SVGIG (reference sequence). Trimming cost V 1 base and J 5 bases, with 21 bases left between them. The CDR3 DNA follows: TGTGCCTGGAGTGCATCCCAGGGCTGGGTGGCGGATCAGCCCCAGCATTTT. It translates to CAWSASQGWVADQPQHF.

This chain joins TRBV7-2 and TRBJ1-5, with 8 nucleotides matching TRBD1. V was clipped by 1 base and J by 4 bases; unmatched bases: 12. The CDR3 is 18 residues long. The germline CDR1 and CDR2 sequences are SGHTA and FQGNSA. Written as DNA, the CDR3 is TGTGCCAGCAGCTTAGATCCGTTTGTCAGGGGGCGAAATCAGCCCCAGCATTTT. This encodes CASSLDPFVRGRNQPQHF.

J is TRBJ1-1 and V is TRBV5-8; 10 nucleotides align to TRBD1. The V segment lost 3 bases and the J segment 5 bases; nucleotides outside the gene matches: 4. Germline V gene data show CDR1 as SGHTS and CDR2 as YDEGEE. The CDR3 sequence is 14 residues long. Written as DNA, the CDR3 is TGTGCCAGCAGCTCAGACAGGGGGCATACTGAAGCTTTCTTT. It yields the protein CASSSDRGHTEAFF.